Following are 11 T cell receptor beta chains from one sample sequenced in a study of identical twins. Each CDR3 protein is one row after TCRdb ran MiXCR on the 5' RACE reads. The sample has about 260,000 distinct CDR3 sequences; approximately 7% are singletons. The sample was also reused in another study, on yellow fever vaccine responses in identical twins.

The source material was memory (CD45RO+) T cells sorted from blood. The receptors derive from a woman aged 18-29 years in good health.

The chain has TRBV7-9 and TRBJ2-3, with TRBD2 matching 14 bases. The V segment lost 5 bases and the J segment 4 bases; nucleotides outside the gene matches: 5. Germline CDR1 SEHNR, CDR2 FQNEAQ (reference sequence). The length of the CDR3 is 16 residues. DNA for the CDR3: TGTGCCAGCAGCCTCGGACTAGCGGGAGGTTCAGATACGCAGTATTTT. Its translation is CASSLGLAGGSDTQYF.

This clonotype was counted between two and nine times. CDR3 sequence: CASSQDQDRSKNIQYF. CDR3 coding DNA: TGCGCCAGCAGCCAAGATCAGGACAGGTCCAAAAACATTCAGTACTTC. The chain uses TRBV4-1 and TRBJ2-4, with 7 bases fitting TRBD1. Germline trimming cut 0 bases from V and 2 bases from J; bases unmatched to any gene: 4. This CDR3 region has 16 residues. The V gene's germline CDR1 is MGHRA and CDR2 YSYEKL.

With respect to this clonotype: One junction end does not reproduce the germline sequence, and a read error may be involved. V usage is TRBV28 and J usage is TRBJ2-1; tentative D call: TRBD2 (5 bases). Germline values: CDR1 MDHEN, CDR2 SYDVKM. CDR3 size: 13 residues. CDR3 amino acids: CASSPGGHNKQFF. CDR3 DNA: TGTGCCAGCAGCCCAGGAGGTCACAATAAGCAGTTCTTC.

Turning to this clonotype: The junction shows a germline mismatch at one end, possibly a read error. The chain links TRBV27 to TRBJ1-5; no clear D. This CDR3 spans 16 amino acids. The germline CDR1 and CDR2 sequences are MNHEY and SMNVEV (reference sequence). CDR3 in amino acids: CTSSSDKEYSNQPQHF. The CDR3 DNA reads TGCACCAGCAGTTCCGACAAAGAATATAGCAATCAGCCCCAGCATTTT.

This clonotype was found a few times. The rearrangement joins TRBV6-1 to TRBJ1-1; D call uncertain. CDR3 length: 15 residues. Trimming removed 1 base at V and 8 bases at J, with 17 bases between. The germline gives CDR1 MNHNS, CDR2 SASEGT. Here the CDR3 reads CASSEVGLVRIEAFF. The CDR3 DNA is TGTGCCAGCAGTGAAGTGGGCTTGGTGAGAATCGAAGCTTTCTTT.

The chain joins TRBV7-9 to TRBJ1-1, with 7 positions matching TRBD1. This CDR3 spans 15 amino acids. CDR1 SEHNR and CDR2 FQNEAQ come from the germline V gene (reference sequence). V lost 11 bases, J lost 3 bases, and 15 bases stayed unmatched. The CDR3 nucleotides are TGTGCCGTCCAGACTGGGGCAGGGGGGGACACTGAAGCTTTCTTT. Translating it yields CAVQTGAGGDTEAFF.

The V and J genes are TRBV20-1 and TRBJ2-5; tentative D call: TRBD2 (6 bases). The CDR3 has 19 amino acids. The V gene lost 0 bases and the J gene lost 5 bases, with 28 bases spanning the gap. The germline gives CDR1 DFQATT, CDR2 SNEGSKA (reference sequence). In DNA form, the CDR3 reads TGCAGTGCTAGAGATTTGCGAGTTACTGGAGGGATGGTGTGGGAGACCCAGTACTTC. Translating it yields CSARDLRVTGGMVWETQYF.

The sample holds a few counts of this clonotype. The rearrangement links TRBV10-2 to TRBJ2-3; D not certain. V gave up 2 bases and J gave up 0 bases, with 9 bases separating them. Per the germline V gene, CDR1 is WSHSY and CDR2 is SAAADI. The CDR3 loop spans 15 amino acids. This CDR3 reads CASSEVGSSTDTQYF. The CDR3 DNA sequence: TGCGCCAGCAGTGAGGTCGGCAGCAGCACAGATACGCAGTATTTT.

This chain uses TRBV5-4 with TRBJ2-5; 9 bases match TRBD2. The CDR3 contains 16 residues. The V gene's germline CDR1 is SGHNT and CDR2 YYREEE (reference sequence). The junction had 8 bases not matched to a gene; V was cut back by 4 bases and J by 1 base. CDR3 DNA sequence: TGTGCCAGCAGCCGTAGGCAAGCGGGGGGCCAAGAGACCCAGTACTTC. Its protein product is CASSRRQAGGQETQYF.

This CDR3 is CAISEDSTDTQYF. The CDR3 nucleotides read TGTGCCATCAGTGAGGACAGCACAGATACGCAGTATTTT. V gene TRBV10-3 combines with J gene TRBJ2-3; no firm D call. Per germline, CDR1 ENHRY and CDR2 SYGVKD. The CDR3 contains 13 residues. V lost 2 bases, J lost 0 bases, and 3 bases lay in between.

This clonotype has just a few counts. The gene calls are TRBV10-3 and TRBJ1-4, with 9 bases that match TRBD1. The J segment lost 7 bases and the V segment lost 2 bases, leaving 2 bases of the junction unmatched. Germline V gene data show CDR1 as ENHRY and CDR2 as SYGVKD. The CDR3 sequence is 14 residues long. CDR3 nucleotide sequence: TGTGCCATCAGTGAGGGGACAGGGATTGAAAAACTGTTTTTT. Translated: CAISEGTGIEKLFF.